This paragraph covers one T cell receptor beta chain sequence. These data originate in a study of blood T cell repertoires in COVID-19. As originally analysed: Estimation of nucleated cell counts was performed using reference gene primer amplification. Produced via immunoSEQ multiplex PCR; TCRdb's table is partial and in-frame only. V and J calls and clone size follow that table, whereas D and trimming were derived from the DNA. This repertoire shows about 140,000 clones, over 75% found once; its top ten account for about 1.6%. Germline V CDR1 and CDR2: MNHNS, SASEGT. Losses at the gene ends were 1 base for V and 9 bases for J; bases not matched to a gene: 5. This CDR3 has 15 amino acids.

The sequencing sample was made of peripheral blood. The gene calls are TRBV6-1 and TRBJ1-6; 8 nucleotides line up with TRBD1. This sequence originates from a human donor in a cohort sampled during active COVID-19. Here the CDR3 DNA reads TGTGCCAGCAGTGAAGTACAGGGGGGGGGTTCACCCCTCCACTTT. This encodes CASSEVQGGGSPLHF.